The clone carrying this TCR beta chain was recorded a few times. The CDR3 is made up of 16 amino acids. Authors' analysis steps: Amplification of reference gene primers was used by the study to estimate nucleated cell counts. Using immunoSEQ multiplex PCR, the repertoire was profiled, and TCRdb retains in-frame clones only, with some absent. The V and J calls and clone size come from that table; D and trimming were worked out from the DNA. This repertoire shows about 370,000 clones, 89% found once; its top ten account for under 4%. This specimen comes from a study of blood T cell repertoires in COVID-19. At the level of the study: COVID-19 samples collected from the United States, Italy and Spain covered acute and convalescent phases. The analysed material was cDNA or gDNA that came from T cells, B-cell-depleted T cells, or PBMCs.

Sequenced input: peripheral blood. The V call is TRBV21-1, the J call TRBJ2-5; TRBD1 is taken as the D call from the table, unchecked against the DNA. TRBV21-1 is a pseudogene segment. This clonotype was sampled from a woman younger than 45 with COVID-19, enrolled during active disease. The CDR3 protein is CASSKAGTAEQETQYF. As DNA, the CDR3 is TGTGCCAGCAGCAAGGCCGGGACAGCAGAACAAGAGACCCAGTACTTC.